The clone carrying this T cell receptor beta chain was counted at least ten times. Antigen: not known. The sample is drawn from a study of neurological immune-mediated disorders. Findings of the study overall: No sharing of CDR3 amino acid sequences was observed among expanded clones across subjects, suggesting private repertoires in all groups. While HTLV-1-associated myelopathy showed the greatest TCR clonal expansion, multiple sclerosis showed the least, falling below healthy controls.

The authors produced cDNA by 5'RACE using 10-nucleotide random UMIs. Each CDR3 protein gets one entry after TCRdb re-called the 5' RACE reads with MiXCR. The sample has about 60,000 distinct CDR3 sequences; less than 10% are singletons. Time point: longitudinal time-point 2. It was from 2 million PBMCs stored at -80 C that the unsorted libraries were obtained. V lost 1 base, J lost 5 bases, and 5 bases stayed unmatched. The CDR3 is 14 amino acids. The germline gives CDR1 DFQATT, CDR2 SNEGSKA (reference sequence). The source of this sequence is a man younger than 45 in good health. The V and J genes are TRBV20-1 and TRBJ2-5; TRBD2 agrees at 9 bases. The specimen sequenced was PBMCs. CDR3 in DNA: TGCAGTGCTAGAGTTCCTAGCGGGAAGGAGACCCAGTACTTC. This sequence encodes CSARVPSGKETQYF.